The 13 T cell receptor beta chains reported below all come from one sample, sequenced in a study of human T cells and chemical hapten exposure. The time point is: patch test 3, about 24 weeks after DPC sensitization. Treatment reported: therapeutic diphenylcyclopropenone sensitization with weekly scalp DPC. Each CDR3 protein is one row after TCRdb ran MiXCR on the RACE reads. The sample yields some 60,000 distinct CDR3 sequences, around an eighth seen once. This sample comprised whole blood, obtained in connection with sensitization to the hapten diphenylcyclopropenone (DPC). These receptors were taken from a man aged 30 to 45 with alopecia areata. Some clones in this sample may be carry-over from other donors' samples.

At least ten counts were recorded for this clonotype. The chain links TRBV4-3 to TRBJ2-5; 8 nucleotides match TRBD1. V was clipped by 0 bases and J by 0 bases; unmatched bases: 15. The germline V gene has CDR1 LGHNA and CDR2 YSLEER. The CDR3 is 20 amino acids. CDR3 in amino acids: CASSQEVLTGAANYQETQYF. The CDR3 DNA reads TGCGCCAGCAGCCAAGAAGTCTTGACAGGGGCCGCGAACTACCAAGAGACCCAGTACTTC.

The rearrangement uses TRBV10-3 and TRBJ2-2; a possible D gene is TRBD1 (6 bases). CDR3 size: 16 residues. V was pared by 2 bases and J by 3 bases, with 13 bases between. Germline CDR1 ENHRY, CDR2 SYGVKD. The CDR3 DNA reads as TGTGCCATCAGTGAGGGGGGCCCTAAAGACACCGGGGAGCTGTTTTTT. Translated, it gives CAISEGGPKDTGELFF.

This clonotype was counted at least ten times. The CDR3 sequence is CSVEDPTENYEQYF. The CDR3 DNA reads as TGCAGCGTTGAAGATCCCACAGAGAACTACGAGCAGTACTTC. J is TRBJ2-7 and V is TRBV29-1; D not resolved. Germline CDR1 reads SQVTM; CDR2 reads ANQGSEA. Trimming removed 0 bases from V and 3 bases from J, with 12 bases in between. This CDR3 spans 14 amino acids.

This clonotype was counted at least ten times. V usage is TRBV29-1 and J usage is TRBJ1-2; D not certain. Germline V gene data show CDR1 as SQVTM and CDR2 as ANQGSEA. Trimming stripped 1 base from V and 2 bases from J, with 17 bases between. CDR3 size: 16 residues. The CDR3 sequence is CSVEVMNSPENYGYTF. Here the CDR3 DNA reads TGCAGCGTTGAAGTTATGAATTCCCCCGAAAACTATGGCTACACCTTC.

This clonotype was seen a few times. The chain carries TRBV29-1 and TRBJ1-4; a weak D match, TRBD1 (5 bases). The V gene lost 0 bases and the J gene lost 0 bases, with 11 bases spanning the gap. This CDR3 is built from 16 residues. The germline V gene has CDR1 SQVTM and CDR2 ANQGSEA. CDR3 sequence reads: CSVEDPRETTNEKLFF. CDR3 DNA sequence: TGCAGCGTTGAAGACCCCAGGGAGACAACTAATGAAAAACTGTTTTTT.

The chain carries TRBV5-4 and TRBJ2-1, with D possibly matching TRBD2 (6 bases). Trimming shortened V by 4 bases and J by 5 bases, and 10 bases separated the two germline ends. Germline CDR1 reads SGHNT; CDR2 reads YYREEE (reference sequence). The length of the CDR3 is 13 residues. This CDR3 is CASSPGGNNEQFF. Written as DNA, the CDR3 is TGTGCCAGCAGCCCCGGGGGAAACAATGAGCAGTTCTTC.

Worth noting for this clonotype: Relative to the germline gene, one junction end is altered; a read error may explain this. This chain connects TRBV28 to TRBJ1-3; TRBD1 might be the D (5 bases). Germline V gene data show CDR1 as MDHEN and CDR2 as SYDVKM. The CDR3 runs 15 residues. The CDR3 reads CASSLGGSSENTIYF. The CDR3 nucleotides read TGTGCCAGCAGTTTAGGGGGAAGCTCTGAAAACACCATATATTTT.

The chain joins TRBV12-3 or TRBV12-4 to TRBJ2-5; unclear D gene. This CDR3 is 13 amino acids long. V gave up 3 bases and J gave up 4 bases, with 9 bases separating them. Here the CDR3 DNA reads TGTGCCAGCAGTTTGGGGTACAGAGAGACCCAGTACTTC. Translating it yields CASSLGYRETQYF.

This clonotype was seen a single time. A read error is possible here, since a much larger clone lies one base away. The chain employs TRBV30 and TRBJ2-3; D call uncertain. The V end lost 0 bases, the J end lost 8 bases, and 6 bases lay between the germline ends. This CDR3 comprises 11 residues. Germline CDR1 and CDR2: GTSNPN and SVGIG (reference sequence). CDR3 in amino acids: CAWSVLVTQYF. The CDR3 DNA is TGTGCCTGGAGTGTACTGGTTACGCAGTATTTT. Full variable domain (remainder filled in from reference TRBV30 and TRBJ2-3): SQTIHQWPATLVQPVGSPLSLECTVEGTSNPNLYWYRQAAGRGLQLLFYSVGIGQISSEVPQNLSASRPQDRQFILSSKKLLLSDSGFYLCAWSVLVTQYFGPGTRLTVL.

This clonotype was found many times. The rearrangement joins TRBV7-2 to TRBJ1-6, with 9 bases that match TRBD1. The germline V gene has CDR1 SGHTA and CDR2 FQGNSA. CDR3 size: 14 residues. V dropped 8 bases and J dropped 9; count of bases not matched to a gene: 8. The CDR3: CASYPGQGSSPLHF. As DNA, the CDR3 is TGTGCCAGCTATCCAGGACAGGGGAGTTCACCCCTCCACTTT.

In its sample, this clonotype was seen many times. The chain is built from TRBV2 and TRBJ1-3, with D possibly TRBD1 on 5 matching bases. Trimming shortened V by 3 bases and J by 2 bases, and 8 bases separated the two germline ends. Germline V gives CDR1 SNHLY, CDR2 FYNNEI. There are 14 residues in the CDR3. CDR3 nucleotide sequence: TGTGCCAGCAGTGAGGGGCCCCCTGGAAACACCATATATTTT. Translated: CASSEGPPGNTIYF. The variable domain in full, with the rest retrieved from reference TRBV2 and TRBJ1-3, is EPEVTQTPSHQVTQMGQEVILRCVPISNHLYFYWYRQILGQKVEFLVSFYNNEISEKSEIFDDQFSVERPDGSNFTLKIRSTKLEDSAMYFCASSEGPPGNTIYFGEGSWLTVV.

In this sample, this clonotype turned up many times. V gene TRBV6-1 combines with J gene TRBJ1-1; tentative D call: TRBD1 (6 bases). Germline CDR1 is MNHNS and CDR2 is SASEGT. With 6 bases removed from V and 6 bases from J, the gap between germline ends came to 11 bases. This CDR3 contains 12 residues. CDR3 region: CASSPTGPEAFF. CDR3 DNA: TGTGCCAGCAGCCCTACAGGGCCTGAAGCTTTCTTT.

This clonotype appeared many times. The rearrangement joins TRBV6-1 to TRBJ1-5, with TRBD1 matching over 7 bases. J was trimmed by 7 bases and V by 6 bases; bases with no gene match: 12. The germline V gene has CDR1 MNHNS and CDR2 SASEGT. The CDR3 has 15 residues. The CDR3 DNA follows: TGTGCCAGCAGGTCGGGACAGACTCCCAGCCAGCCCCAGCATTTT. Amino acid sequence: CASRSGQTPSQPQHF.